Shown below are 26 T cell receptor beta chains from a single sample sequenced in a study of glioma-infiltrating T cells. Using RNA template, CDR3s of TCR alpha and beta were amplified with iRepertoire arm-PCR. One entry per CDR3 protein results from TCRdb running MiXCR on the multiplex PCR reads. The table has 93,000 or so distinct CDR3 sequences, about 30% seen once. The sample taken for sequencing was glioma tissue, nonneoplastic brain tissue, or PBMCs (not recorded which). The receptor set was obtained from a human donor with low-grade glioma or glioblastoma, undergoing nonglioma brain surgery, or in good health (not recorded which).

This sequence joins TRBV12-3 or TRBV12-4 and TRBJ2-3, with D possibly TRBD1 on 6 matching bases. The CDR3 length is 14 residues. V lost 6 bases and J lost 2, with 12 bases in between. CDR3 protein: CASRGQINTDTQYF. The CDR3 nucleotides are TGTGCCAGCAGAGGACAGATTAACACAGATACGCAGTATTTT.

For this clonotype: This clone may be a read error of a much larger clone one base away. V usage is TRBV18 and J usage is TRBJ1-1, with unresolved D. In germline, CDR1 is KGHSH, CDR2 LQKENI. Trimming pared 7 bases from V and 8 bases from J, leaving 14 bases between. CDR3 length: 12 residues. The CDR3 DNA sequence: TGTGCCAGCTTACCCTACCAAGAAGAAGCTTTCTTT. It codes for CASLPYQEEAFF.

Ten or more counts support this clonotype. The genes are TRBV7-2 and TRBJ1-2, with D hard to call. With 5 bases removed from V and 6 bases from J, the gap between germline ends came to 10 bases. CDR1 and CDR2 from the germline V gene are SGHTA and FQGNSA. The CDR3 sequence is 12 residues long. CDR3 DNA sequence: TGTGCCAGCAGCCCACGGGTAGATGGCTACACCTTC. It translates to CASSPRVDGYTF.

This clonotype was seen ten or more times. The rearrangement links TRBV18 to TRBJ1-5; D remains ambiguous. CDR1 is KGHSH, CDR2 LQKENI, per germline. This CDR3 spans 13 amino acids. V was pared by 1 base and J by 5 bases, with 6 bases between. In DNA form, the CDR3 reads TGTGCCAGCTCACCACTAGAGGATCAGCCCCAGCATTTT. This gives the protein CASSPLEDQPQHF.

This clonotype was observed many times. This sequence joins TRBV7-2 and TRBJ1-5, with TRBD1 identical over 11 bases. Germline values: CDR1 SGHTA, CDR2 FQGNSA. This CDR3 is built from 15 residues. Trimming at V came to 2 bases and at J to 7 bases, leaving 4 bases not matched to a gene. The CDR3 DNA is TGTGCCAGCAGCTTAAGGACAGGGGGCGGCCAGCCCCAGCATTTT. It encodes CASSLRTGGGQPQHF.

A word on this clonotype: A much larger clone lies one base from this, so it may be a read error. The chain has TRBV28 and TRBJ1-4, with 7 bases identical to TRBD1. The V gene's germline CDR1 is MDHEN and CDR2 SYDVKM. The CDR3 totals 14 residues. CDR3 DNA sequence: TGTGCCAGCAGCACAGGGGCAACTAGTGAAAAACTGTTTTTT. Protein product: CASSTGATSEKLFF.

In its sample, this clonotype was seen many times. The chain is built from TRBV5-1 and TRBJ1-3, with D unclear. The CDR3 spans 16 residues. V was cut by 0 bases and J by 0 bases, with 10 bases left in between. CDR1 SGHRS and CDR2 YFSETQ come from the germline V gene. The CDR3 loop reads CASSLEPESSGNTIYF. CDR3 nucleotide sequence: TGCGCCAGCAGCTTGGAACCGGAAAGCTCTGGAAACACCATATATTTT.

To note about this clonotype: A much larger clone is a single base away; this may be a read error. V usage is TRBV20-1 and J usage is TRBJ2-7, with 9 bases identical to TRBD2. The germline CDR1 and CDR2 sequences are DFQATT and SNEGSKA (reference sequence). V was pared by 3 bases and J by 2 bases, with 8 bases of the junction left unmatched. The CDR3 loop spans 15 amino acids. The DNA of the CDR3 is TGCAGTGCTAGTTCCAGGACTAGCGTTACCTACGAGCAGTACTTC. Residues: CSASSRTSVTYEQYF.

The J gene is TRBJ1-1, the V gene TRBV19; the D gene is possibly TRBD1 (6 bases). This CDR3 has 14 amino acids. Germline CDR1 and CDR2: LNHDA and SQIVND (reference sequence). The V gene lost 2 bases and the J gene lost 6 bases, with 13 bases spanning the gap. The CDR3 sequence is CASSIIGGLPEAFF. DNA for the CDR3: TGTGCCAGTAGTATAATAGGGGGTTTACCTGAAGCTTTCTTT.

This clonotype was seen at least ten times. The chain has TRBV7-2 and TRBJ1-1, with D perhaps TRBD1 (5 bases). The V end lost 1 base, the J end lost 7 bases, and 16 bases lay between the germline ends. The CDR3 covers 15 residues. CDR1 is SGHTA, CDR2 FQGNSA, per germline. CDR3 sequence: CASSLEGHGTSEAFF. In DNA, the CDR3 is TGTGCCAGCAGCTTAGAGGGCCACGGGACCAGTGAAGCTTTCTTT.

This clonotype was found a few times. The chain uses TRBV12-3 or TRBV12-4 and TRBJ1-1; no firm D call. CDR3 length equals 13 residues. The ends were cut back, 11 bases at V and 6 bases at J, with 19 bases in the middle. The chain's CDR3 is CAASGTARAEAFF. The CDR3 bases are TGTGCCGCCTCCGGAACGGCTAGGGCTGAAGCTTTCTTT.

This clonotype occurred many times. V and J are TRBV19 and TRBJ2-5; D is uncertain. The CDR3 runs 15 residues. Germline V lookup: CDR1 LNHDA, CDR2 SQIVND (reference sequence). The V end lost 6 bases, the J end lost 5 bases, and 19 bases lay between the germline ends. CDR3: CASSPYAASEETQYF. The CDR3 coding sequence is TGTGCCAGTAGCCCCTACGCGGCATCCGAGGAGACCCAGTACTTC.

This clonotype was counted at least ten times. The chain uses TRBV7-2 and TRBJ2-4, with TRBD1 as a possible D gene (6 bases). V was pared by 8 bases and J by 8 bases, with 13 bases between. Germline assignment: CDR1 SGHTA and CDR2 FQGNSA. The CDR3 has 12 residues. Written as DNA, the CDR3 is TGTGCCAGCTCAAACAGGGCAGACATTCAGTACTTC. It specifies CASSNRADIQYF.

V and J are TRBV5-5 and TRBJ2-1, with D possibly TRBD1 on 5 matching bases. CDR3 length equals 14 residues. V lost 0 bases, J lost 5 bases, and 9 bases lay in between. Germline V gene lookup returns CDR1 SGHKS and CDR2 YYEKEE (reference sequence). CDR3 loop: CASSLAPRDNEQFF. The CDR3 DNA reads TGTGCCAGCAGCTTGGCCCCCAGGGACAATGAGCAGTTCTTC.

At least ten counts were recorded for this clonotype. The chain uses TRBV6-2 or TRBV6-3 and TRBJ2-1, with 9 bases aligning to TRBD2. The ends lost 2 bases at V and 9 bases at J; junction bases unmatched: 5. Germline V lookup: CDR1 MNHEY, CDR2 SVGEGT. The CDR3 loop spans 14 amino acids. CDR3 residues: CASSYGLAGTEQFF. The CDR3 nucleotides read TGTGCCAGCAGTTACGGGCTAGCGGGGACTGAGCAGTTCTTC.

This clonotype occurred many times. CDR3 sequence: CSASGQGGYEQYF. The CDR3 DNA is TGCAGTGCTAGCGGGCAGGGGGGCTACGAGCAGTACTTC. This chain uses TRBV20-1 with TRBJ2-7; the D gene is possibly TRBD1 (7 bases). In germline, CDR1 is DFQATT, CDR2 SNEGSKA (reference sequence). The CDR3 sequence is 13 residues long. Trimming pared 3 bases from V and 3 bases from J, leaving 12 bases between.

This clonotype was picked up many times. The chain recombines TRBV7-2 with TRBJ2-1; 9 nucleotides line up with TRBD2. Germline V gene lookup returns CDR1 SGHTA and CDR2 FQGNSA. The CDR3 is 15 residues long. Trimming took 5 bases from V and 0 from J; bases not matched to a gene: 2. CDR3 DNA: TGTGCCAGCAGCAAGCGGGGGGTCTCCTACAATGAGCAGTTCTTC. This encodes CASSKRGVSYNEQFF.

A word on this clonotype: Given a much more abundant clone one base away, this may be a read error. CDR3 nucleotides: TGTGCCAGCAGTTACCTCGGGGACAGGTTTTCAGATAAGCCCCAGCATTTT. It specifies CASSYLGDRFSDKPQHF. V is TRBV6-2 or TRBV6-3 and J is TRBJ1-5; 8 bases match TRBD1. This CDR3 is 17 amino acids long. Germline lookup yields CDR1 MNHEY and CDR2 SVGEGT. Germline trimming cut 2 bases from V and 8 bases from J; bases unmatched to any gene: 14.

The chain links TRBV29-1 to TRBJ1-2; 8 nucleotides match TRBD1. The length of the CDR3 is 13 residues. V trimming: 6 bases; J trimming: 7 bases; junction bases outside the gene matches: 10. Germline V gene lookup returns CDR1 SQVTM and CDR2 ANQGSEA. CDR3 nucleotides: TGCAGCGTCCAGGGGGCGCGAGAGGGTGGCTACACCTTC. This encodes CSVQGAREGGYTF. The full variable domain, its missing parts supplied by reference TRBV29-1 and TRBJ1-2, is SAVISQKPSRDICQRGTSLTIQCQVDSQVTMMFWYRQQPGQSLTLIATANQGSEATYESGFVIDKFPISRPNLTFSTLTVSNMSPEDSSIYLCSVQGAREGGYTFGSGTRLTVV.

This chain links TRBV30 with TRBJ1-2; D not certain. The CDR3 has 13 amino acids. CDR1 GTSNPN and CDR2 SVGIG come from the germline V gene (reference sequence). Deletions cut 4 bases from V and 4 bases from J, with 13 bases between. CDR3 loop: CAWNGGGIYGYTF. The DNA of the CDR3 is TGTGCCTGGAATGGAGGAGGGATCTATGGCTACACCTTC. Using reference TRBV30 and TRBJ1-2 for the parts outside the CDR3, the full variable domain is SQTIHQWPATLVQPVGSPLSLECTVEGTSNPNLYWYRQAAGRGLQLLFYSVGIGQISSEVPQNLSASRPQDRQFILSSKKLLLSDSGFYLCAWNGGGIYGYTFGSGTRLTVV.

Regarding this clonotype: This may be a read error, as it is one base from a much larger clone. CDR3 amino acids: CASLPSGAAETKYF. The DNA of the CDR3 is TGTGCCAGCCTGCCCTCAGGGGCAGCAGAGACCAAGTACTTC. This chain connects TRBV6-2 or TRBV6-3 to TRBJ2-5; D perhaps matches TRBD1 (6 bases). The CDR3 runs to 14 residues. Germline CDR1 reads MNHEY; CDR2 reads SVGEGT.

Concerning this clonotype: Given a much more abundant clone one base away, this may be a read error. It is likely a read error, because the conserved phenylalanine at the end of the CDR3 is missing. The CDR3 DNA reads TGTGCCAGCAGTCCGGAACAGAACACTGAAGCTTTCTCT. Translation: CASSPEQNTEAFS. This rearrangement joins TRBV7-9 to TRBJ1-1; D is undetermined. Germline CDR1 reads SEHNR; CDR2 reads FQNEAQ (reference sequence). The V end lost 6 bases, the J end lost 1 base, and 9 bases lay between the germline ends. The CDR3 spans 13 residues.

This clonotype was seen only a few times. The chain combines TRBV3-1 with TRBJ1-1; D not certain. The CDR3 is made up of 12 amino acids. Germline V gives CDR1 LGHDT, CDR2 YNNKEL (reference sequence). Trimming pared 11 bases from V and 5 bases from J, leaving 15 bases between. The CDR3 loop is CARTLSGTEAFF. CDR3 coding DNA: TGTGCCCGCACGCTCTCCGGTACTGAAGCTTTCTTT.

Comment on this clonotype: This may be a read error: a much more frequent sequence differs by one nucleotide. The DNA for the CDR3 is TGCAGCGATTGTAGAGGGGCCAAAAACATTCAGTACTTC. This sequence encodes CSDCRGAKNIQYF. The gene calls are TRBV20-1 and TRBJ2-4, with D perhaps matching TRBD2 (5 bases). The V gene's germline CDR1 is DFQATT and CDR2 SNEGSKA (reference sequence). The CDR3 runs 13 residues.

Written as DNA, the CDR3 is TGTGCCAGCTCACCAGCTATTTCTCTAGCGGGGGGGCCCAATGAGCAGTTCTTC. The encoded protein is CASSPAISLAGGPNEQFF. The V and J genes are TRBV18 and TRBJ2-1; 12 bases are shared with TRBD2. CDR1 is KGHSH and CDR2 is LQKENI in the germline V gene. CDR3 length: 18 amino acids. The V gene end was trimmed by 2 bases and the J gene end by 6 bases; junction bases not matched to a gene: 11.

The chain carries TRBV18 and TRBJ2-4; 9 positions match TRBD1. Trimming cost V 4 bases and J 7 bases; bases outside gene matches: 14. Germline V gene sequence: CDR1 KGHSH, CDR2 LQKENI. This CDR3 comprises 17 residues. CDR3 in amino acids: CASSQRPPRDRGNIQYF. CDR3 in DNA: TGTGCCAGCTCACAGCGTCCCCCGAGAGACAGGGGGAACATTCAGTACTTC.